What follows describes a single T cell receptor (beta chain). Germline V lookup: CDR1 WSHSY, CDR2 SAAADI. The CDR3 totals 13 residues. Trimming removed 6 bases from V and 8 bases from J, with 14 bases in between. This sample stems from a study of control samples from healthy donors and cancer patients. The repertoire was sequenced with immunoSEQ multiplex PCR; TCRdb's copy has only in-frame clones and lacks some. The repertoire holds some 190,000 clones, with roughly nine tenths as singletons. The specimen sequenced was blood. The chain employs TRBV10-2 and TRBJ1-5; D remains ambiguous. The receptor was isolated from a man aged 25 to 45 in good health. The CDR3 here is CASRAGEVEPQHF. The CDR3, as DNA: TGCGCCAGCAGGGCCGGGGAGGTTGAGCCCCAGCATTTT.